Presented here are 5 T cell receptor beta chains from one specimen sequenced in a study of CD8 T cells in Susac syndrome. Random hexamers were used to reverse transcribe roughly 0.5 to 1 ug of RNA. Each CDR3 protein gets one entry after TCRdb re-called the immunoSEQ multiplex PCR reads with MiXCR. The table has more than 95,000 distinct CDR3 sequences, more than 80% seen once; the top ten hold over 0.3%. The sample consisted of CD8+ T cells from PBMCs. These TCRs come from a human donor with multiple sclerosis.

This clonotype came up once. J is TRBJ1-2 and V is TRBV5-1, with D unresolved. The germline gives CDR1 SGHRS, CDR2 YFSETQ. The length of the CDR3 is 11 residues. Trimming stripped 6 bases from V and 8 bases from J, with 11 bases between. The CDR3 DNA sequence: TGCGCCAGCACCCTCGACGGGGGCTACACCTTC. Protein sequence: CASTLDGGYTF.

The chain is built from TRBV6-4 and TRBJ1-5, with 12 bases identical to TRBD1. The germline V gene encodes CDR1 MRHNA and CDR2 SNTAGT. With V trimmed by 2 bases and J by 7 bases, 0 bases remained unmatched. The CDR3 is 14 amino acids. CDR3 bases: TGTGCCAGCAGTGACGGGACAGGGGGCCAGCCCCAGCATTTT. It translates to CASSDGTGGQPQHF.

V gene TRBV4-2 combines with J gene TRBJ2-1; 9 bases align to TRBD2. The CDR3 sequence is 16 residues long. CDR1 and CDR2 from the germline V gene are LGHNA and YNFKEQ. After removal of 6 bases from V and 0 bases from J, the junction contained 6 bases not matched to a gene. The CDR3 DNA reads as TGTGCCAGCAGTACCTATAGCGGGAGCTCCTACAATGAGCAGTTCTTC. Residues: CASSTYSGSSYNEQFF.

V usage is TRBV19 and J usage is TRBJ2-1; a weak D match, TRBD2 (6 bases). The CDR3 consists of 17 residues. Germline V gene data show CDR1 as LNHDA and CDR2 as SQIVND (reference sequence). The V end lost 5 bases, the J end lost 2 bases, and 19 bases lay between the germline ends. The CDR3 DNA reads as TGTGCCAGTAGTCCCTCCCCTTTTAGCGGTCCCTACAATGAGCAGTTCTTC. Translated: CASSPSPFSGPYNEQFF.

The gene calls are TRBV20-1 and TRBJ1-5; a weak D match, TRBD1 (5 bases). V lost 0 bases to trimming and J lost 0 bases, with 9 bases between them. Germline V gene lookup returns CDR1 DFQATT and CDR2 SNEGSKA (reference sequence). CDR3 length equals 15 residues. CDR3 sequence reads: CSAREGGNSNQPQHF. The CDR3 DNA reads TGCAGTGCTAGAGAGGGGGGGAATAGCAATCAGCCCCAGCATTTT.